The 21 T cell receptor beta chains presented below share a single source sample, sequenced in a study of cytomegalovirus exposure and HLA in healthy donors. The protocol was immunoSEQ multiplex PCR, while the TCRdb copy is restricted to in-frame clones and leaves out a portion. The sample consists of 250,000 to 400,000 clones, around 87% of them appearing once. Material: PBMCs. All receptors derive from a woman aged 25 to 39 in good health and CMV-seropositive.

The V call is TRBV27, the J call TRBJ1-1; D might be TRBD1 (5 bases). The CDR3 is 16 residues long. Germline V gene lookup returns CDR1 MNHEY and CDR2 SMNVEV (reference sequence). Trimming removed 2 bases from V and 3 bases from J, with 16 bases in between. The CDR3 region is CASSLMAATGDTEAFF. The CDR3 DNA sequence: TGTGCCAGCAGTTTAATGGCAGCCACGGGGGACACTGAAGCTTTCTTT.

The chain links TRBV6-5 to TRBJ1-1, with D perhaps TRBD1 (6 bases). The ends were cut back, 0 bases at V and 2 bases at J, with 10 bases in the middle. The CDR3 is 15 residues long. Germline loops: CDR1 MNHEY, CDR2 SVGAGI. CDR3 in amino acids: CASSYSGGPNTEAFF. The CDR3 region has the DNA TGTGCCAGCAGTTACTCGGGGGGGCCCAACACTGAAGCTTTCTTT.

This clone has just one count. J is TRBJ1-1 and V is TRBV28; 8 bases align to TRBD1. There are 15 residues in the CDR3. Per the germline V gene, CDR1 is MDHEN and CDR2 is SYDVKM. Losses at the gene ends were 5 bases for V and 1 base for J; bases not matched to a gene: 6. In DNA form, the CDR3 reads TGTGCCAGCAGTCCCCGACAGGGGAAGAACACTGAAGCTTTCTTT. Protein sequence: CASSPRQGKNTEAFF.

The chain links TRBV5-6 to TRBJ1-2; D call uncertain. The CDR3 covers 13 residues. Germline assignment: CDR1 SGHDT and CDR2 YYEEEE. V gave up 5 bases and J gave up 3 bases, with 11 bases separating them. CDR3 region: CASRLGRDYGYTF. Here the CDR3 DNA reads TGTGCCAGCAGACTCGGACGGGACTATGGCTACACCTTC.

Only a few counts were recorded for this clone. The CDR3 coding sequence is TGTGCCAGCAGCCAAGCCGGGGGCAACACCGGGGAGCTGTTTTTT. Amino acid sequence: CASSQAGGNTGELFF. The rearrangement links TRBV14 to TRBJ2-2; D may correspond to TRBD1 or TRBD2 (6 bases each). CDR1 is SGHDN and CDR2 is FVKESK in the germline V gene. V was pared by 1 base and J by 2 bases, with 8 bases between. CDR3 length: 15 amino acids.

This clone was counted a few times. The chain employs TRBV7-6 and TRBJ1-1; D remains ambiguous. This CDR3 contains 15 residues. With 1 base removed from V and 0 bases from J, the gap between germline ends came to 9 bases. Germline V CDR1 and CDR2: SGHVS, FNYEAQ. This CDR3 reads CASSLVGSMNTEAFF. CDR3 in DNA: TGTGCCAGCAGCTTAGTAGGCAGCATGAACACTGAAGCTTTCTTT.

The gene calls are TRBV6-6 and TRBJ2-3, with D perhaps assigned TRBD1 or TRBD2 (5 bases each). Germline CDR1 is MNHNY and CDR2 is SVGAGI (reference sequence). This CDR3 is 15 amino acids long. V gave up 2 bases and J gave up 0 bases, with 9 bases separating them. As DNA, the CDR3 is TGTGCCAGCAGTTACCGGGGACGGAGCACAGATACGCAGTATTTT. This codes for CASSYRGRSTDTQYF.

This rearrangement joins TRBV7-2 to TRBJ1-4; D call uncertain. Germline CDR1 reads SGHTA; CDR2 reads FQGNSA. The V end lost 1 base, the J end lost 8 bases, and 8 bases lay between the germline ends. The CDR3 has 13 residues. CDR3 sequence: CASSLVTGEKLFF. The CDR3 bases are TGTGCCAGCAGCTTAGTCACGGGGGAAAAACTGTTTTTT.

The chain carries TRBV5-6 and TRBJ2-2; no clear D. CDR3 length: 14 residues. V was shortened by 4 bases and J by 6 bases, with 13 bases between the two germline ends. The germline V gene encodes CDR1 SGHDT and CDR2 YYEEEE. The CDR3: CASSLLTAAGELFF. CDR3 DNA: TGTGCCAGCAGCCTCCTCACCGCAGCCGGGGAGCTGTTTTTT. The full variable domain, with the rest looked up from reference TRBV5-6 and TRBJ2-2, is DAGVTQSPTHLIKTRGQQVTLRCSPKSGHDTVSWYQQALGQGPQFIFQYYEEEERQRGNFPDRFSGHQFPNYSSELNVNALLLGDSALYLCASSLLTAAGELFFGEGSRLTVL.

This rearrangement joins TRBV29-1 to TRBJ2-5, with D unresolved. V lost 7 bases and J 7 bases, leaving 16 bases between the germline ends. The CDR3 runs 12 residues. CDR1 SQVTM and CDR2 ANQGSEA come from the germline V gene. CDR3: CSGHWAVGTQYF. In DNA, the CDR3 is TGCAGCGGTCATTGGGCCGTTGGGACCCAGTACTTC.

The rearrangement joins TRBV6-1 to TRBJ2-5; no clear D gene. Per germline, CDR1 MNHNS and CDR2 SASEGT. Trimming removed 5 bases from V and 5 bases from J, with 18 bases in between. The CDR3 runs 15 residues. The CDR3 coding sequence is TGTGCCAGCAGTCTCACGACTGGGGTTATTGAGACCCAGTACTTC. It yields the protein CASSLTTGVIETQYF.

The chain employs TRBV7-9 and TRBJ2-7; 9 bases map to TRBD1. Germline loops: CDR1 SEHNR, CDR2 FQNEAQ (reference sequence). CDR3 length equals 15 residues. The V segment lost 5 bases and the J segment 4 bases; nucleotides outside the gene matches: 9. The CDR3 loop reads CASSHRDRAPYEQYF. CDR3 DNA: TGTGCCAGCAGCCACCGGGACAGGGCCCCTTACGAGCAGTACTTC.

The chain's CDR3 is CASSLSPTGRTEAFF. As DNA, the CDR3 is TGTGCCAGCAGTTTATCGCCGACAGGGCGCACTGAAGCTTTCTTT. The chain employs TRBV27 and TRBJ1-1; TRBD1 matches at 7 bases. Germline lookup yields CDR1 MNHEY and CDR2 SMNVEV (reference sequence). After removal of 0 bases from V and 4 bases from J, the junction contained 5 bases not matched to a gene. The CDR3 consists of 15 residues.

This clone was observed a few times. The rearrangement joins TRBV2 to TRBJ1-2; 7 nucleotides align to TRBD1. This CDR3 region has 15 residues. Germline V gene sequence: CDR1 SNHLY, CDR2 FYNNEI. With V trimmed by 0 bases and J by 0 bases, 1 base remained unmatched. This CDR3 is CASSEAGTANYGYTF. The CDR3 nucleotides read TGTGCCAGCAGTGAAGCGGGGACAGCTAACTATGGCTACACCTTC.

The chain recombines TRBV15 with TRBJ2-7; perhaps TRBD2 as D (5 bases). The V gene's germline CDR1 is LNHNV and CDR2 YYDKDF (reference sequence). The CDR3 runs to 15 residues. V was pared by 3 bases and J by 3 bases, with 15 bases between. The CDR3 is CATSSSTRGSYEQYF. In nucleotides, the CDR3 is TGTGCCACCAGCAGCTCGACGAGAGGGAGCTACGAGCAGTACTTC.

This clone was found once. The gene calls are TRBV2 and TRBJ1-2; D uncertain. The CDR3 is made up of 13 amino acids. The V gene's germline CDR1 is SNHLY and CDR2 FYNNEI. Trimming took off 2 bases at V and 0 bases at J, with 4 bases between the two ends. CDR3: CASSEQANYGYTF. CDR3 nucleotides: TGTGCCAGCAGTGAACAGGCTAACTATGGCTACACCTTC.

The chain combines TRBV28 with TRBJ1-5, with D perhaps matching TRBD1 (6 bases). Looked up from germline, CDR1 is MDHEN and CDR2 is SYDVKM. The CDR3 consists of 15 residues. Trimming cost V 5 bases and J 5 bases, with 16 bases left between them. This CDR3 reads CASSLDGQYDQPQHF. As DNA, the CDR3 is TGTGCCAGCAGTCTCGACGGACAGTATGATCAGCCCCAGCATTTT.

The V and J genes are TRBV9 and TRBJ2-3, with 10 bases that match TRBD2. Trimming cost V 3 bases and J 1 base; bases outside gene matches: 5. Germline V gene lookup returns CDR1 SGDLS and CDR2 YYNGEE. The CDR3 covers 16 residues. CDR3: CASSAASGGRTDTQYF. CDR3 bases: TGTGCCAGCAGCGCCGCTAGCGGGGGCCGCACAGATACGCAGTATTTT.

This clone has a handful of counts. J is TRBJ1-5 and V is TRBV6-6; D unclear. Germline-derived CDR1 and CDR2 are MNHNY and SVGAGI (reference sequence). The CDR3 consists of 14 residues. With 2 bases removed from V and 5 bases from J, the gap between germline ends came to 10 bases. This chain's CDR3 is CASSYAAADQPQHF. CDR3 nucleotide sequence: TGTGCCAGCAGTTACGCCGCGGCAGATCAGCCCCAGCATTTT.

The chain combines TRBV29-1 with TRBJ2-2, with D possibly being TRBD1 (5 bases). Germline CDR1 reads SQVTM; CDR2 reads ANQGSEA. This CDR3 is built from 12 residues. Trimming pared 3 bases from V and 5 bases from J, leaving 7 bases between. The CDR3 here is CSVDPGTGELFF. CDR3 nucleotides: TGCAGCGTTGATCCAGGGACCGGGGAGCTGTTTTTT.

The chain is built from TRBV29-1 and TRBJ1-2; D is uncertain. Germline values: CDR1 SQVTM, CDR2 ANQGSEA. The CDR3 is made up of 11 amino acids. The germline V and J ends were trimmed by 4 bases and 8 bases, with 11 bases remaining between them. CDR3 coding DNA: TGCAGCGTTGTAGACGTAAGCGGCTACACCTTC. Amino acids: CSVVDVSGYTF.